This T cell receptor beta chain was sequenced in a study of Ad26.COV2.S vaccination and SARS-CoV-2 variants. After removal of 5 bases from V and 5 bases from J, the junction contained 6 bases not matched to a gene. The CDR3 spans 15 residues. CDR1 is LNHDA and CDR2 is SQIVND in the germline V gene (reference sequence). TCRdb's table, derived via immunoSEQ multiplex PCR, lists solely in-frame clones and lacks some. The table lists approximately 340,000 clones, approximately 81% of them singletons, with about 3.5% in the top ten. Treatment in this sample: some 20 received Ad26.COV2.S at low or high dose, single or two shots; about 5 received placebo; per-sample allocation not given. Day 63 after the first vaccine or placebo injection was the time point for sampling. An Ad26 vector was used to express Wuhan-strain SARS-CoV-2 spike as the vaccine.

Sequenced material: peripheral blood, taken in a trial of Ad26.COV2.S vaccine versus placebo. The V gene is TRBV19, the J gene TRBJ2-3, with 11 bases that match TRBD1. This receptor was identified in a person aged 18-65 years who received the Ad26.COV2.S COVID-19 vaccine or a placebo. As DNA, the CDR3 is TGTGCCAGTAGTGCGGGGGGACAGGGGGAAGATACGCAGTATTTT. Translation gives CASSAGGQGEDTQYF. Together with reference TRBV19 and TRBJ2-3, the CDR3 gives the full variable domain: DGGITQSPKYLFRKEGQNVTLSCEQNLNHDAMYWYRQDPGQGLRLIYYSQIVNDFQKGDIAEGYSVSREKKESFPLTVTSAQKNPTAFYLCASSAGGQGEDTQYFGPGTRLTVL.